This section outlines one T cell receptor (beta chain) sequence together with its context. The antigen is undetermined. This entry is derived from a study of T cells after yellow fever vaccination. About the study: Preparing low-cell-number fractions relied on SMART-Seq v4 Ultra Low Input.

Germline CDR1 SGHRS, CDR2 YFSETQ. The CDR3 spans 12 residues. V lost 4 bases and J 15 bases, leaving 17 bases between the germline ends. Study-wide results and caveats: A small share of clonotypes appeared in both CD4 and CD8 compartments.

For TCR, cDNA came from 5'RACE template switching, which added a universal primer site and UMIs. TCRdb fed the 5' RACE reads into MiXCR, producing one record per CDR3 protein. The profile shows 200,000 to 250,000 distinct CDR3 sequences, roughly 3% of them singletons. This sequence originates from a man younger than 35 who received the YFV17D yellow fever vaccine. Sequenced here: CD4+ T cells sorted from PBMCs, sampled 10 days after the yellow fever booster vaccination. The chain couples TRBV5-1 to TRBJ2-1, with D perhaps TRBD1 or TRBD2 (6 bases each). CDR3 coding DNA: TGCGCCAGCAGCCCAGGGAGGCAGGGGTGGTTCTTC. Residues: CASSPGRQGWFF. The complete variable domain, with remaining parts taken from reference TRBV5-1 and TRBJ2-1, reads KAGVTQTPRYLIKTRGQQVTLSCSPISGHRSVSWYQQTPGQGLQFLFEYFSETQRNKGNFPGRFSGRQFSNSRSEMNVSTLELGDSALYLCASSPGRQGWFFGPGTRLTVL.